The 7 T cell receptor beta chains given below trace back to one sample, sequenced in a study of technical replicates of blood from a handful of donors. Method: immunoSEQ multiplex PCR; TCRdb's copy keeps in-frame clones and lacks some. The sample includes tens of thousands of clones, roughly 94% seen only once; the top ten take around 0.3%. The sequenced sample was T cells isolated from PBMCs. The receptors originated from a human donor in good health.

The chain has TRBV5-1 and TRBJ2-7; D might be TRBD2 (5 bases). Germline values: CDR1 SGHRS, CDR2 YFSETQ. The CDR3 sequence is 15 residues long. V dropped 0 bases and J dropped 4 bases, with 14 bases sitting between them. Here the CDR3 reads CASSLATGSQYEQYF. The CDR3 coding sequence is TGCGCCAGCAGCTTGGCCACGGGGTCCCAATACGAGCAGTACTTC.

The chain is built from TRBV28 and TRBJ2-5; D remains ambiguous. The ends were cut back, 2 bases at V and 1 base at J, with 5 bases in the middle. The CDR3 has 13 residues. CDR1 MDHEN and CDR2 SYDVKM come from the germline V gene. CDR3 sequence reads: CASSLGSQETQYF. DNA for the CDR3: TGTGCCAGCAGTTTAGGCAGCCAAGAGACCCAGTACTTC.

V is TRBV7-8 and J is TRBJ2-5, with TRBD1 matching 7 bases. J lost 6 bases, V lost 5 bases, and 6 bases had no gene match. The CDR3 length is 13 residues. The germline gives CDR1 SGHVS, CDR2 FQNEAQ. The CDR3: CASSPNRGQTQYF. The CDR3 DNA sequence: TGTGCCAGCAGCCCGAACAGGGGACAGACCCAGTACTTC. The whole variable domain, remainder taken from reference TRBV7-8 and TRBJ2-5, is GAGVSQSPRYKVAKRGQDVALRCDPISGHVSLFWYQQALGQGPEFLTYFQNEAQLDKSGLPSDRFFAERPEGSVSTLKIQRTQQEDSAVYLCASSPNRGQTQYFGPGTRLLVL.

The CDR3 loop is CASSQVRSQGAPLHF. The DNA for the CDR3 is TGCGCCAGCAGCCAAGTAAGATCCCAGGGGGCACCCCTCCACTTT. The chain is built from TRBV4-1 and TRBJ1-6, with TRBD1 matching 7 bases. V lost 1 base to trimming and J lost 11 bases; unmatched junction nucleotides: 8. The germline V gene has CDR1 MGHRA and CDR2 YSYEKL. This CDR3 has 15 residues.

The chain employs TRBV16 and TRBJ1-1; the D gene is possibly TRBD1 (5 bases). Trimming removed 4 bases from V and 8 bases from J, with 23 bases in between. The V gene's germline CDR1 is KGHSY and CDR2 FQNENV. The CDR3 covers 16 residues. This CDR3 reads CASSLNFLGGASEAFF. In DNA form, the CDR3 reads TGTGCCAGCAGCCTGAATTTTCTGGGCGGGGCGTCAGAAGCTTTCTTT.

This rearrangement joins TRBV7-3 to TRBJ2-3, with TRBD2 matching over 9 bases. The CDR3 spans 16 residues. The J segment lost 6 bases and the V segment lost 3 bases, leaving 10 bases of the junction unmatched. The germline V gene encodes CDR1 SGHTA and CDR2 FQGTGA. The CDR3 reads CASSFLGGGADDTQYF. DNA for the CDR3: TGTGCCAGCAGCTTCCTTGGCGGGGGGGCCGATGATACGCAGTATTTT.

Only a few counts were recorded for this clone. The chain employs TRBV29-1 and TRBJ2-5; D remains unclear. The CDR3 is 12 residues long. Trimming pared 4 bases from V and 4 bases from J, leaving 10 bases between. From germline, CDR1 is SQVTM and CDR2 ANQGSEA. CDR3 region: CSVVLLLETQYF. DNA of the CDR3: TGCAGCGTTGTATTGTTGTTAGAGACCCAGTACTTC.